This entry lists 26 T cell receptor beta chains sequenced from one sample in a study of blood T cell repertoires in COVID-19. The repertoire was sequenced with immunoSEQ multiplex PCR; TCRdb's copy has only in-frame clones and lacks some. The table lists fewer than 250,000 clones, around 86% of them singletons, with 7% to 7.5% in the top ten. Sequenced sample: PBMCs or T cells enriched from blood (not recorded which). The receptors come from a man aged 25 to 45 in a cohort exposed to, infected with or recovered from COVID-19 (not recorded which).

The V call is TRBV7-9, the J call TRBJ2-4, with TRBD2 matching over 9 bases. The CDR3 sequence is 19 residues long. The V gene's germline CDR1 is SEHNR and CDR2 FQNEAQ (reference sequence). After removal of 1 base from V and 3 bases from J, the junction contained 13 bases not matched to a gene. The CDR3 sequence: CASSLVSSGKRLGKNIQYF. The CDR3 DNA reads TGTGCCAGCAGCTTAGTATCTAGCGGGAAACGTCTGGGCAAAAACATTCAGTACTTC.

The rearrangement links TRBV5-1 to TRBJ2-5; 13 bases agree with TRBD2. V lost 0 bases, J lost 4 bases, and 3 bases stayed unmatched. The CDR3 extends over 16 amino acids. Germline V gives CDR1 SGHRS, CDR2 YFSETQ. CDR3 coding DNA: TGCGCCAGCAGCTTGGGGGGACTAGCGGGAAGAGAGACCCAGTACTTC. Translating gives CASSLGGLAGRETQYF.

V and J are TRBV7-8 and TRBJ1-6, with D unclear. Trimming took 2 bases from V and 10 from J, leaving 9 bases between them. There are 13 residues in the CDR3. CDR1 is SGHVS and CDR2 is FQNEAQ in the germline V gene. CDR3: CASSLIPGSPLHF. The CDR3, as DNA: TGTGCCAGCAGCTTAATTCCGGGATCACCCCTCCACTTT.

This clone was found once. This chain links TRBV6-5 with TRBJ1-3; 7 bases match TRBD1. V was clipped by 6 bases and J by 4 bases; unmatched bases: 6. Germline V gene lookup returns CDR1 MNHEY and CDR2 SVGAGI. CDR3 length equals 14 residues. The CDR3, as DNA: TGTGCCAGCAGGCTGGACAGGAACGGAAACACCATATATTTT. It encodes CASRLDRNGNTIYF.

The J gene is TRBJ2-2, the V gene TRBV5-4, with 7 positions matching TRBD1. V lost 1 base to trimming and J lost 4 bases; unmatched junction nucleotides: 4. This CDR3 is built from 15 residues. CDR1 and CDR2 (germline): SGHNT, YYREEE (reference sequence). The CDR3 region has the DNA TGTGCCAGCAGCTTGACAGGGGTGGGCACCGGGGAGCTGTTTTTT. The encoded protein is CASSLTGVGTGELFF. The full variable domain, with the rest looked up from reference TRBV5-4 and TRBJ2-2, is ETGVTQSPTHLIKTRGQQVTLRCSSQSGHNTVSWYQQALGQGPQFIFQYYREEENGRGNFPPRFSGLQFPNYSSELNVNALELDDSALYLCASSLTGVGTGELFFGEGSRLTVL.

The chain is built from TRBV3-1 (or the pseudogene TRBV3-2) and TRBJ1-5; 8 bases line up with TRBD1. J gave up 2 bases and V 4 bases, and 10 bases lay outside the gene matches. Looked up from germline, CDR1 is LGHDT and CDR2 is YNNKEL (reference sequence). The CDR3 is made up of 17 amino acids. The CDR3 loop reads CASSPGGQGARNQPQHF. The DNA of the CDR3 is TGTGCCAGCAGCCCTGGGGGCCAGGGGGCGCGCAATCAGCCCCAGCATTTT.

The V gene is TRBV5-1, the J gene TRBJ1-6, with 7 bases matching TRBD1. Germline V gene data show CDR1 as SGHRS and CDR2 as YFSETQ. CDR3 length equals 13 residues. V lost 4 bases, J lost 8 bases, and 3 bases stayed unmatched. CDR3 in DNA: TGCGCCAGCAGCCGACAGGGAGATTCACCCCTCCACTTT. Residues: CASSRQGDSPLHF.

This chain uses TRBV25-1 with TRBJ2-5; 9 nucleotides align to TRBD1. The CDR3 has 15 amino acids. V lost 4 bases and J lost 7; bases outside the gene matches: 10. Germline-derived CDR1 and CDR2 are MGHDK and SYGVNS. Written as DNA, the CDR3 is TGTGCCAGCAGTGTCACATCGGGACAGGGTGTGACCCAGTACTTC. It translates to CASSVTSGQGVTQYF.

This clone came up a few times. The rearrangement joins TRBV5-5 to TRBJ2-3, with D possibly TRBD2 on 6 matching bases. The CDR3 sequence is 16 residues long. V was clipped by 0 bases and J by 2 bases, with 13 bases between them. CDR1 SGHKS and CDR2 YYEKEE come from the germline V gene (reference sequence). The CDR3 protein is CASSLAQGLPTDTQYF. The DNA of the CDR3 is TGTGCCAGCAGCTTGGCCCAGGGACTCCCCACAGATACGCAGTATTTT.

This chain uses TRBV15 with TRBJ1-3; 10 bases are shared with TRBD1. The CDR3 loop spans 16 amino acids. In germline, CDR1 is LNHNV, CDR2 YYDKDF (reference sequence). With 4 bases clipped from V and 4 bases from J, the junction kept 7 bases outside the gene matches. As DNA, the CDR3 is TGTGCCACCAGCACCCGACAGGGGGCAATCGGAAACACCATATATTTT. It is translated as CATSTRQGAIGNTIYF.

The chain carries TRBV7-3 and TRBJ1-1, with D maybe TRBD1 (5 bases). V was shortened by 5 bases and J by 1 base, with 11 bases between the two germline ends. This CDR3 region has 14 residues. The germline CDR1 and CDR2 sequences are SGHTA and FQGTGA. The CDR3 coding sequence is TGTGCCAGCAGCGATTCAGGGAAGAACACTGAAGCTTTCTTT. This translates into CASSDSGKNTEAFF. The full variable domain, rest sourced from reference TRBV7-3 and TRBJ1-1, is GAGVSQTPSNKVTEKGKYVELRCDPISGHTALYWYRQSLGQGPEFLIYFQGTGAADDSGLPNDRFFAVRPEGSVSTLKIQRTERGDSAVYLCASSDSGKNTEAFFGQGTRLTVV.

This clone is a singleton in its sample. The chain carries TRBV5-1 and TRBJ2-1; 10 bases fit TRBD1. The CDR3 runs 15 residues. Germline values: CDR1 SGHRS, CDR2 YFSETQ. The trim removed 2 bases at V and 8 bases at J, leaving 7 bases unmatched. The CDR3 here is CASSLTTGGVHEQFF. DNA for the CDR3: TGCGCCAGCAGCTTAACGACAGGGGGCGTTCATGAGCAGTTCTTC.

The chain combines TRBV7-3 with TRBJ2-3, with TRBD1 matching 8 bases. Per the germline V gene, CDR1 is SGHTA and CDR2 is FQGTGA. The CDR3 sequence is 17 residues long. Trimming cost V 5 bases and J 3 bases; bases outside gene matches: 13. In DNA form, the CDR3 reads TGTGCCAGCAGCAAACGTCCCGGGACAGGAACGACAGATACGCAGTATTTT. This gives the protein CASSKRPGTGTTDTQYF.

This sequence joins TRBV5-1 and TRBJ1-3; tentative D call: TRBD1 (5 bases). This CDR3 comprises 14 residues. Deletions cut 4 bases from V and 0 bases from J, with 8 bases between. Germline V gene sequence: CDR1 SGHRS, CDR2 YFSETQ. The CDR3 protein is CASSPGGSGNTIYF. CDR3 bases: TGCGCCAGCAGCCCGGGGGGCTCTGGAAACACCATATATTTT.

This chain joins TRBV7-6 and TRBJ2-7, with D tentatively TRBD2 (6 bases). V lost 5 bases and J lost 4, with 21 bases in between. The CDR3 has 16 amino acids. The germline V gene has CDR1 SGHVS and CDR2 FNYEAQ. CDR3 region: CASSAAGPAGLYEQYF. The CDR3 coding sequence is TGTGCCAGCAGCGCGGCCGGGCCAGCGGGTCTTTACGAGCAGTACTTC.

For the CDR3, the DNA is TGTGCCAGCACCAAACAGGGATTCACTGAAGCTTTCTTT. This gives the protein CASTKQGFTEAFF. This chain connects TRBV6-5 to TRBJ1-1; possible D gene TRBD1, 6 bases. Germline CDR1 MNHEY, CDR2 SVGAGI. Between the trimmed V and J ends, which lost 7 bases and 4 bases, there was a span of 13 bases. This CDR3 spans 13 amino acids.

V gene TRBV19 combines with J gene TRBJ2-3; maybe TRBD1 (6 bases). Looked up from germline, CDR1 is LNHDA and CDR2 is SQIVND (reference sequence). Trimming shortened V by 3 bases and J by 4 bases, and 11 bases separated the two germline ends. The CDR3 runs to 14 residues. The CDR3 DNA reads as TGTGCCAGTAGTATCAGGGGCGTCGCAGATACGCAGTATTTT. This encodes CASSIRGVADTQYF.

The chain employs TRBV5-6 and TRBJ2-1, with a weak D call TRBD2 (6 bases). Germline V gene lookup returns CDR1 SGHDT and CDR2 YYEEEE. This CDR3 spans 14 amino acids. Trimming removed 0 bases at V and 4 bases at J, with 8 bases between. The CDR3 protein is CASSLGAGYNEQFF. CDR3 sequence (DNA): TGTGCCAGCAGCTTGGGTGCGGGATACAATGAGCAGTTCTTC.

J is TRBJ1-4 and V is TRBV9; tentative D call: TRBD1 (5 bases). This CDR3 region has 15 residues. The V and J ends lost 4 bases and 4 bases respectively, with 14 bases between them. Germline V gives CDR1 SGDLS, CDR2 YYNGEE. The CDR3: CASSLAGGVNEKLFF. In nucleotides, the CDR3 is TGTGCCAGCAGCCTAGCGGGGGGGGTTAATGAAAAACTGTTTTTT.

This chain links TRBV7-8 with TRBJ2-7, with 8 bases aligning to TRBD2. The CDR3 totals 15 residues. Germline values: CDR1 SGHVS, CDR2 FQNEAQ. The V gene end was trimmed by 0 bases and the J gene end by 3 bases; junction bases not matched to a gene: 4. The CDR3 region is CASSLATSGYYEQYF. The CDR3 DNA reads TGTGCCAGCAGCTTAGCAACTAGCGGATACTACGAGCAGTACTTC.

V usage is TRBV29-1 and J usage is TRBJ2-3; 8 bases are a match to TRBD2. V shed 6 bases, J shed 2 bases, and the junction held 13 bases outside the gene matches. The germline CDR1 and CDR2 sequences are SQVTM and ANQGSEA. The CDR3 has 16 amino acids. The CDR3 here is CSVPPLAGPFTDTQYF. The CDR3 DNA reads as TGCAGCGTCCCCCCGCTAGCGGGTCCATTCACAGATACGCAGTATTTT.

This clone was counted a single time. CDR3 in DNA: TGTGCCAGCACCCTGAGCGGGGCCGGGGCCCAGTACTTC. It codes for CASTLSGAGAQYF. This chain links TRBV28 with TRBJ2-5, with TRBD2 identical over 7 bases. J lost 9 bases, V lost 7 bases, and 11 bases had no gene match. The CDR3 extends over 13 amino acids. Germline CDR1 is MDHEN and CDR2 is SYDVKM.

The CDR3 reads CASSLSGRAVGEKLFF. For the CDR3, the DNA is TGTGCCAGCAGTTTATCGGGCAGGGCGGTGGGTGAAAAACTGTTTTTT. The chain links TRBV27 to TRBJ1-4, with D maybe TRBD1 (5 bases). The CDR3 length is 16 residues. Germline CDR1 is MNHEY and CDR2 is SMNVEV (reference sequence). The ends were cut back, 0 bases at V and 7 bases at J, with 15 bases in the middle.

This chain connects TRBV18 to TRBJ1-4, with TRBD1 identical over 8 bases. V lost 3 bases to trimming and J lost 7 bases; unmatched junction nucleotides: 4. The length of the CDR3 is 14 residues. Germline values: CDR1 KGHSH, CDR2 LQKENI. The CDR3 region has the DNA TGTGCCAGCTCACCGCAGGGGGCTTCTGAAAAACTGTTTTTT. Translating gives CASSPQGASEKLFF.

About this clone: Different DNA sequences within this sample yield the same CDR3. The V and J genes are TRBV6-5 and TRBJ2-7; D not resolved. V was clipped by 0 bases and J by 3 bases, with 6 bases between them. This CDR3 region has 13 residues. Germline lookup yields CDR1 MNHEY and CDR2 SVGAGI. The CDR3 protein is CASSYSASYEQYF. The CDR3 DNA sequence: TGTGCCAGCAGTTACTCGGCAAGCTACGAGCAGTACTTC.

V is TRBV6-5 and J is TRBJ1-1; D unresolved. Trimming stripped 11 bases from V and 2 bases from J, with 18 bases between. The CDR3 has 14 residues. The germline CDR1 and CDR2 sequences are MNHEY and SVGAGI. The CDR3 DNA follows: TGTGCCTCGTCTCCCGGACTGGCCAACACTGAAGCTTTCTTT. This gives the protein CASSPGLANTEAFF.